The next 26 T cell receptor beta chains were all read from a single sample in a study of blood T cell repertoires in COVID-19. TCRdb's copy holds only in-frame clones and misses some; the assay was immunoSEQ multiplex PCR. This sample has under 300,000 clones, with about 80% found just once. Source material: peripheral blood. The receptor source for this set is a woman aged 50 to 60 who had recovered from COVID-19.

The CDR3 is CASSLFPPAGGNEQYF. The CDR3 region has the DNA TGTGCCAGCAGTTTATTCCCCCCGGCAGGTGGTAACGAGCAGTACTTC. The chain has TRBV27 and TRBJ2-7; D is undetermined. The CDR3 spans 16 residues. Germline lookup yields CDR1 MNHEY and CDR2 SMNVEV (reference sequence). The ends were cut back, 1 base at V and 5 bases at J, with 18 bases in the middle.

The chain recombines TRBV5-6 with TRBJ1-4; TRBD1 matches 9 bases. Germline lookup yields CDR1 SGHDT and CDR2 YYEEEE. The junction had 7 bases not matched to a gene; V was cut back by 3 bases and J by 7 bases. The CDR3 runs to 15 residues. The CDR3: CASSSADRGAEKLFF. The CDR3 nucleotides are TGTGCCAGCAGCTCTGCGGACAGGGGAGCTGAAAAACTGTTTTTT. The variable domain in full, completed from reference TRBV5-6 and TRBJ1-4, reads DAGVTQSPTHLIKTRGQQVTLRCSPKSGHDTVSWYQQALGQGPQFIFQYYEEEERQRGNFPDRFSGHQFPNYSSELNVNALLLGDSALYLCASSSADRGAEKLFFGSGTQLSVL.

This chain joins TRBV6-8 and TRBJ2-2, with 9 bases matching TRBD2. The CDR3 has 17 residues. Losses at the gene ends were 2 bases for V and 1 base for J; bases not matched to a gene: 5. Germline V CDR1 and CDR2: MNHGY, SAAAGT. The CDR3 spells CASSYRASGENTGELFF. The DNA for the CDR3 is TGTGCCAGCAGTTACAGGGCTAGCGGGGAGAACACCGGGGAGCTGTTTTTT.

This clone was seen a single time. As DNA, the CDR3 is TGTGCCATCAGGCGGGCGGGCAGGCTAGCGGGAGTCGGCGAGCAGTACTTC. This translates into CAIRRAGRLAGVGEQYF. V and J are TRBV10-3 and TRBJ2-7; 10 bases line up with TRBD2. Germline-derived CDR1 and CDR2 are ENHRY and SYGVKD. The CDR3 totals 17 residues. Trimming removed 6 bases from V and 6 bases from J; junction bases left unmatched: 17.

The V gene is TRBV7-9, the J gene TRBJ2-5; 7 bases agree with TRBD2. Germline V gene lookup returns CDR1 SEHNR and CDR2 FQNEAQ (reference sequence). The CDR3 has 15 residues. J was trimmed by 5 bases and V by 9 bases; bases with no gene match: 15. CDR3 nucleotides: TGTGCCAGTAGCACCGGGAGGCTCGGAAGGGAGACCCAGTACTTC. Protein: CASSTGRLGRETQYF. Filled out from reference TRBV7-9 and TRBJ2-5, the complete variable domain reads DTGVSQNPRHKITKRGQNVTFRCDPISEHNRLYWYRQTLGQGPEFLTYFQNEAQLEKSRLLSDRFSAERPKGSFSTLEIQRTEQGDSAMYLCASSTGRLGRETQYFGPGTRLLVL.

The gene calls are TRBV6-5 and TRBJ1-1; perhaps TRBD1 as D (6 bases). V lost 6 bases and J 1 base, leaving 9 bases between the germline ends. The CDR3 runs to 13 residues. Germline CDR1 reads MNHEY; CDR2 reads SVGAGI. CDR3 in DNA: TGTGCCAGCAGGCGGACAGAGAACACTGAAGCTTTCTTT. The encoded protein is CASRRTENTEAFF.

The chain joins TRBV29-1 to TRBJ1-4; possibly TRBD1 for D (6 bases). V dropped 6 bases and J dropped 8 bases, with 19 bases sitting between them. Germline V gives CDR1 SQVTM, CDR2 ANQGSEA. CDR3 size: 14 residues. CDR3 protein: CSVTRGGAGEKLFF. For the CDR3, the DNA is TGCAGCGTGACCCGTGGGGGGGCGGGCGAAAAACTGTTTTTT.

The table lists this clone with a few counts. The chain carries TRBV5-4 and TRBJ2-7, with TRBD1 as a possible D gene (5 bases). The germline CDR1 and CDR2 sequences are SGHNT and YYREEE (reference sequence). The CDR3 runs 15 residues. V was pared by 4 bases and J by 4 bases, with 18 bases between. CDR3 DNA: TGTGCCAGCAGCCGAGGTCCGACAGCCCCTTACGAGCAGTACTTC. Translated, it gives CASSRGPTAPYEQYF. The full variable domain, with the rest looked up from reference TRBV5-4 and TRBJ2-7, is ETGVTQSPTHLIKTRGQQVTLRCSSQSGHNTVSWYQQALGQGPQFIFQYYREEENGRGNFPPRFSGLQFPNYSSELNVNALELDDSALYLCASSRGPTAPYEQYFGPGTRLTVT.

The J gene is TRBJ2-7, the V gene TRBV19; 9 nucleotides align to TRBD1. The germline gives CDR1 LNHDA, CDR2 SQIVND (reference sequence). V lost 5 bases, J lost 1 base, and 6 bases stayed unmatched. The CDR3 is 15 residues long. Written as DNA, the CDR3 is TGTGCCAGTAGTCTGGACAGGGGTTATTCCTACGAGCAGTACTTC. Its protein is CASSLDRGYSYEQYF.

The chain employs TRBV9 and TRBJ2-5, with 8 bases fitting TRBD2. Germline V lookup: CDR1 SGDLS, CDR2 YYNGEE. This CDR3 has 16 residues. The J segment lost 4 bases and the V segment lost 0 bases, leaving 8 bases of the junction unmatched. The CDR3 spells CASSVAAGGPGETQYF. As DNA, the CDR3 is TGTGCCAGCAGCGTAGCGGCGGGGGGCCCCGGAGAGACCCAGTACTTC.

The rearrangement joins TRBV28 to TRBJ1-2, with D uncertain. Germline loops: CDR1 MDHEN, CDR2 SYDVKM. V was pared by 3 bases and J by 12 bases, with 17 bases between. The CDR3 extends over 13 amino acids. This CDR3 reads CASSLGFQGSDTF. CDR3 bases: TGTGCCAGCAGTTTGGGGTTCCAAGGGAGCGACACCTTC.

This rearrangement joins TRBV9 to TRBJ1-2; TRBD1 agrees at 7 bases. Losses at the gene ends were 4 bases for V and 2 bases for J; bases not matched to a gene: 5. There are 14 residues in the CDR3. Germline CDR1 and CDR2: SGDLS and YYNGEE. CDR3 protein: CASSQGQYNYGYTF. CDR3 bases: TGTGCCAGCAGCCAGGGACAGTACAACTATGGCTACACCTTC.

The chain is built from TRBV9 and TRBJ1-2, with D possibly being TRBD1 (6 bases). Between the trimmed V and J ends, which lost 3 bases and 7 bases, there was a span of 10 bases. Germline V gene data show CDR1 as SGDLS and CDR2 as YYNGEE. The CDR3 totals 12 residues. For the CDR3, the DNA is TGTGCCAGCAGCGCAGGGGACGGTGGCTACACCTTC. It specifies CASSAGDGGYTF.

V and J are TRBV9 and TRBJ2-2, with D uncertain. CDR3 length: 15 residues. The V end was cut by 3 bases, the J end by 0 bases, with 9 bases between. Per germline, CDR1 SGDLS and CDR2 YYNGEE. The CDR3 protein is CASSAGSSNTGELFF. CDR3 nucleotides: TGTGCCAGCAGCGCCGGGTCCTCGAACACCGGGGAGCTGTTTTTT. Drawing the rest from reference TRBV9 and TRBJ2-2, the complete variable domain is DSGVTQTPKHLITATGQRVTLRCSPRSGDLSVYWYQQSLDQGLQFLIQYYNGEERAKGNILERFSAQQFPDLHSELNLSSLELGDSALYFCASSAGSSNTGELFFGEGSRLTVL.

The CDR3 region is CASFTAGEKLFF. The CDR3 coding sequence is TGTGCCTCATTTACAGCGGGGGAAAAACTGTTTTTT. The rearrangement links TRBV30 to TRBJ1-4; the D is unclear. V was cut by 7 bases and J by 8 bases, with 14 bases left in between. This CDR3 region has 12 residues. Germline V gene lookup returns CDR1 GTSNPN and CDR2 SVGIG (reference sequence).

This rearrangement joins TRBV6-5 to TRBJ2-2; 8 bases are a match to TRBD1. This CDR3 spans 16 amino acids. V lost 0 bases, J lost 5 bases, and 5 bases stayed unmatched. The V gene's germline CDR1 is MNHEY and CDR2 SVGAGI. CDR3 bases: TGTGCCAGCAGTTACTCATCAGGGGGCGAGACCGGGGAGCTGTTTTTT. This gives the protein CASSYSSGGETGELFF.

This sequence joins TRBV19 and TRBJ2-5; TRBD2 matches 7 bases. The germline CDR1 and CDR2 sequences are LNHDA and SQIVND (reference sequence). The CDR3 has 17 amino acids. V lost 2 bases to trimming and J lost 0 bases; unmatched junction nucleotides: 9. CDR3 DNA: TGTGCCAGTAGTATAAGGGGTCGAGCGGGATACCAAGAGACCCAGTACTTC. This gives the protein CASSIRGRAGYQETQYF.

This CDR3 reads CASSLGRGWGNEKLFF. CDR3 bases: TGTGCCAGCAGTTTGGGCAGGGGGTGGGGTAATGAAAAACTGTTTTTT. This chain uses TRBV28 with TRBJ1-4; 7 bases are a match to TRBD1. J lost 4 bases, V lost 3 bases, and 8 bases had no gene match. This CDR3 is built from 16 residues. CDR1 and CDR2 from the germline V gene are MDHEN and SYDVKM. The full variable domain, with the rest looked up from reference TRBV28 and TRBJ1-4, is DVKVTQSSRYLVKRTGEKVFLECVQDMDHENMFWYRQDPGLGLRLIYFSYDVKMKEKGDIPEGYSVSREKKERFSLILESASTNQTSMYLCASSLGRGWGNEKLFFGSGTQLSVL.

This chain joins TRBV28 and TRBJ1-1, with TRBD1 as a possible D gene (6 bases). The CDR3 is made up of 15 amino acids. V was shortened by 7 bases and J by 6 bases, with 21 bases between the two germline ends. From germline, CDR1 is MDHEN and CDR2 SYDVKM. The CDR3 region has the DNA TGTGCCAGCACCCTCGAGGCGGCAGGGGTTCCTGAAGCTTTCTTT. Protein sequence: CASTLEAAGVPEAFF.

This chain links TRBV7-8 with TRBJ2-1; TRBD2 agrees at 8 bases. The CDR3 runs to 16 residues. The V gene's germline CDR1 is SGHVS and CDR2 FQNEAQ. V gave up 5 bases and J gave up 4 bases; unmatched junction bases: 10. Here the CDR3 DNA reads TGTGCCAGCAGCCCACCGACTCGGGGGGGATACAATGAGCAGTTCTTC. Its translation is CASSPPTRGGYNEQFF.

This chain joins TRBV7-9 and TRBJ1-6; 11 bases fit TRBD1. Trimming cost V 9 bases and J 8 bases; bases outside gene matches: 6. Germline CDR1 reads SEHNR; CDR2 reads FQNEAQ (reference sequence). The CDR3 contains 14 residues. The CDR3 nucleotides are TGTGCCAGTGGCTCGGGACAGGGGGATTCACCCCTCCACTTT. Its translation is CASGSGQGDSPLHF.

The chain combines TRBV7-3 with TRBJ2-1; D gene unclear. Germline-derived CDR1 and CDR2 are SGHTA and FQGTGA. This CDR3 is 13 amino acids long. V was clipped by 5 bases and J by 9 bases, with 14 bases between them. The CDR3 is CASSLEVFGEQFF. The CDR3 nucleotides are TGTGCCAGCAGCCTCGAGGTCTTCGGTGAGCAGTTCTTC.

The rearrangement joins TRBV7-9 to TRBJ2-1; 7 bases align to TRBD1. V trimming: 5 bases; J trimming: 16 bases; junction bases outside the gene matches: 17. This CDR3 has 14 residues. Germline values: CDR1 SEHNR, CDR2 FQNEAQ (reference sequence). For the CDR3, the DNA is TGTGCCAGCAGCACCGGACAGGTCACGACCAGCCGATTCTTC. This encodes CASSTGQVTTSRFF.

The chain recombines TRBV3-1 (or the pseudogene TRBV3-2) with TRBJ2-3; unclear D gene. The V gene's germline CDR1 is LGHDT and CDR2 YNNKEL (reference sequence). Trimming pared 0 bases from V and 4 bases from J, leaving 11 bases between. The CDR3 contains 15 residues. The CDR3 here is CASSQETGIADTQYF. CDR3 DNA sequence: TGTGCCAGCAGCCAAGAAACGGGTATCGCAGATACGCAGTATTTT.

V is TRBV2 and J is TRBJ2-1; TRBD2 matches 12 bases. There are 18 residues in the CDR3. V gave up 8 bases and J gave up 0 bases; unmatched junction bases: 11. In germline, CDR1 is SNHLY, CDR2 FYNNEI. CDR3: CASEGTSGPLSSYNEQFF. The CDR3 region has the DNA TGTGCCAGCGAGGGGACTAGCGGGCCACTAAGCTCCTACAATGAGCAGTTCTTC.

The chain recombines TRBV7-9 with TRBJ1-2; the D gene is possibly TRBD1 (5 bases). From germline, CDR1 is SEHNR and CDR2 FQNEAQ (reference sequence). Trimming stripped 1 base from V and 8 bases from J, with 14 bases between. CDR3 length equals 14 residues. The CDR3 DNA reads TGTGCCAGCAGCTTAGTAGTTAGGGGTGGCGGCTACACCTTC. It specifies CASSLVVRGGGYTF.